A selection of T cell receptor beta chains follows, all from one sample in a study of response to subunit inactivated influenza vaccine. TCRdb called the RT-PCR reads again in MiXCR, with one record for every CDR3 protein. Found here are roughly 670,000 distinct CDR3 sequences, roughly 15% of them singletons; the top ten hold less than 9%. The specimen comprised PBMCs from blood, sampled around 15 days before vaccination. Receptors were obtained from a man in his forties or fifties who received an inactivated influenza vaccine. Both conserved end residues are part of each CDR3. A D gene is named only where the DNA matches it firmly. Rows give clone size only sometimes, using once, few, many, or a class for an expanded clone.

TRBV5-5,TRBJ2-1,.,many,TGTGCCAGCAGCTTGGATGGGGGCTCCTACAATGAGCAGTTCTTC,CASSLDGGSYNEQFF
TRBV6-1,TRBJ1-5,TRBD1,few,TGTGCCAGCAGTGCCGGGACAGGGTTTCAGCCCCAGCATTTT,CASSAGTGFQPQHF
TRBV7-2,TRBJ1-2,TRBD1,.,TGTGCCAGCAGCTTAGCGACGACAGGGGGAAACTATGGCTACACCTTC,CASSLATTGGNYGYTF
TRBV29-1,TRBJ2-2,.,.,TGCAGCGTTACTAGCACGAGGACCGGGGAGCTGTTTTTT,CSVTSTRTGELFF
TRBV7-3,TRBJ2-3,.,.,TGTGCCAGCAGCCCCGATGTCGGCACAGATACGCAGTATTTT,CASSPDVGTDTQYF
TRBV5-1,TRBJ1-1,.,few,TGCGCCAGCAGCTTCCTGAGGAACACTGAAGCTTTCTTT,CASSFLRNTEAFF
TRBV11-2,TRBJ2-2,.,few,TGTGCCAGCAGCTTAGATCGGCAGCGTTGGCTGTTTTTT,CASSLDRQRWLFF
TRBV5-1,TRBJ2-7,.,few,TGCGCCAGCAGCCCAAATCCGGGACGCAGCTCCTACGAGCAGTACTTC,CASSPNPGRSSYEQYF
TRBV29-1,TRBJ1-1,.,few,TGCAGCGTGGGACACGGAAGGGGCACTGAAGCTTTCTTT,CSVGHGRGTEAFF
TRBV12-3/TRBV12-4,TRBJ2-5,TRBD2,.,TGTGCCAGCAGTGGAGCGGGGGGCCGGAAGACCCAGTACTTC,CASSGAGGRKTQYF
TRBV9,TRBJ2-1,.,few,TGTGCCAGCAGCGTTAAGGGCCTATACGATGAGCAGTTCTTC,CASSVKGLYDEQFF
TRBV12-3/TRBV12-4,TRBJ1-2,TRBD1,few,TGTGCCAGCAACCCACCAGGGGGCGTCTATGGCTACACCTTC,CASNPPGGVYGYTF
TRBV20-1,TRBJ1-5,.,many,TGCAGTATAACGGATGGGGGGACTCAGCCCCAGCATTTT,CSITDGGTQPQHF
TRBV18,TRBJ1-5,.,.,TGTGCCAGCTCACCATTAGGGGATCAGCCCCAGCATTTT,CASSPLGDQPQHF
TRBV10-3,TRBJ1-2,TRBD1,few,TGTGCCATCAGTGCAGGTCGGACAGGGGAGAACTATGGCTACACCTTC,CAISAGRTGENYGYTF
TRBV7-2,TRBJ1-1,TRBD1,few,TGTGCCAGCAGCGACCGGACAGGGGATTCTGAAGCTTTCTTT,CASSDRTGDSEAFF
TRBV2,TRBJ2-1,.,.,TGCGCCAGCAGCTTGGGGTTGAGTGAGCAGTTCTTC,CASSLGLSEQFF
TRBV19,TRBJ1-2,.,few,TGTGCCAGTAGCCGGACACCTACTAACTATGGCTACACCTTC,CASSRTPTNYGYTF
TRBV4-3,TRBJ2-1,.,few,TGCGCCAGCAGCCAGGGGACATGGAAAGACAATGAGCAGTTCTTC,CASSQGTWKDNEQFF
TRBV11-2,TRBJ2-3,.,few,TGTGCCAGCAGCTCCTTAGCGAGATTCATCACAGATACGCAGTATTTT,CASSSLARFITDTQYF
TRBV20-1,TRBJ2-7,TRBD2,.,TGCAGTGCTTTTAGCGGGAGGCGGTCCTACGAGCAGTACTTC,CSAFSGRRSYEQYF
TRBV5-6,TRBJ1-1,.,few,TGTGCCAGCAGGATTTATTCGGGCATCGCTGAAGCTTTCTTT,CASRIYSGIAEAFF
TRBV6-2/TRBV6-3,TRBJ1-5,.,.,TGTGCCAGCAGCCCAGGGAATCGCAATCAGCCCCAGCATTTT,CASSPGNRNQPQHF
TRBV29-1,TRBJ1-1,TRBD1,.,TGCAGCGTCCACGGGACAGGGAATACTGAAGCTTTCTTT,CSVHGTGNTEAFF
TRBV20-1,TRBJ2-1,TRBD1,many,TGCAGTGCCACCGGGACAGGGCCCTACAATGAGCAGTTCTTC,CSATGTGPYNEQFF
TRBV10-3,TRBJ2-3,.,.,TGTGCCATCAGTGAGTCGGCGTCGGTAGCAGATACGCAGTATTTT,CAISESASVADTQYF
TRBV20-1,TRBJ2-3,TRBD1,.,TGCAGTGCCGAGACAACCGGACAGGGGGCCTCAGATACGCAGTATTTT,CSAETTGQGASDTQYF
TRBV5-1,TRBJ1-3,.,few,TGCGCCAGCAGCTTGGAAGGGGGGCATCCTGGAAACACCATATATTTT,CASSLEGGHPGNTIYF